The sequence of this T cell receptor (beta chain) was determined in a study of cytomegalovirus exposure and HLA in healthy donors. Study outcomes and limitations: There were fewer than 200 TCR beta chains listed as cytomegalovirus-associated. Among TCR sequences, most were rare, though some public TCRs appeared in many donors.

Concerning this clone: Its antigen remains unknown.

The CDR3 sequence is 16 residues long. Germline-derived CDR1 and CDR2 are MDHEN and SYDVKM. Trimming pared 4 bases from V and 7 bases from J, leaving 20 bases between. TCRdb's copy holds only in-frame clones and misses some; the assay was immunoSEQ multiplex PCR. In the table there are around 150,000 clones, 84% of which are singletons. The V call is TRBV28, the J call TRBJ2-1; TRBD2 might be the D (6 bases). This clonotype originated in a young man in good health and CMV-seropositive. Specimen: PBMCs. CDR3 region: CASSSAPGLARNEQFF. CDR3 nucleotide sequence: TGTGCCAGCAGTTCAGCCCCGGGACTGGCTAGGAATGAGCAGTTCTTC. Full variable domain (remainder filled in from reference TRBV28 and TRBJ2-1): DVKVTQSSRYLVKRTGEKVFLECVQDMDHENMFWYRQDPGLGLRLIYFSYDVKMKEKGDIPEGYSVSREKKERFSLILESASTNQTSMYLCASSSAPGLARNEQFFGPGTRLTVL.